The text below deals with one T cell receptor (beta chain). Its antigen is unidentified. From germline, CDR1 is MNHEY and CDR2 SVGAGI. This CDR3 contains 13 residues. The V end was cut by 0 bases, the J end by 11 bases, with 12 bases between. The method was immunoSEQ multiplex PCR; TCRdb's version includes in-frame clones alone and lacks a portion of them. Of about 86,000 clones in the sample, roughly 90% were seen once. Analyses pooled second doses at about 4 or about 12 weeks. This sample is part of a study of T cell responses to AZD1222 COVID-19 vaccine. General study points: The peak T cell response came first, and repertoires were sampled only after it.

This receptor was taken from an adult who received the AZD1222 COVID-19 vaccine. The chain carries TRBV6-5 and TRBJ2-3; no clear D gene. Here the sequenced sample was peripheral blood, taken 28 days after the second AZD1222 dose. The CDR3 sequence: CASSYSSPPEQYF. In DNA, the CDR3 is TGTGCCAGCAGTTACTCTTCTCCGCCAGAGCAGTATTTT.